These 13 T cell receptor beta chains came from one sample sequenced in a study of regulatory T cells in long-lasting Graves disease. Regarding time point: persistent/refractory GD, antithyroid drugs over 5 years with positive TRAb. PBMCs provided the RNA from which the TCR library was made. Building of the TCR beta libraries involved iRepertoire HTBI primers and Arm-PCR of CDR3 regions. TCRdb passed the multiplex PCR reads through MiXCR, listing each CDR3 protein once. The sample contains some 370,000 distinct CDR3 sequences, around 20% of which appear only once. Source: peripheral blood mononuclear cells (PBMCs), taken when the disease was refractory, from a patient treated with antithyroid drugs. The receptors were gathered from a female donor with Graves disease.

The chain has TRBV13 and TRBJ2-2, with D possibly being TRBD1 (8 bases). V gave up 5 bases and J gave up 1 base, with 14 bases separating them. The CDR3 has 16 residues. The germline V gene encodes CDR1 PRHDT and CDR2 FYEKMQ (reference sequence). CDR3 loop: CASSQRGQENTGELFF. The CDR3 DNA reads TGTGCCAGCAGCCAGCGGGGACAGGAGAACACCGGGGAGCTGTTTTTT. The entire variable domain, with the rest obtained from reference TRBV13 and TRBJ2-2, is as follows: AAGVIQSPRHLIKEKRETATLKCYPIPRHDTVYWYQQGPGQDPQFLISFYEKMQSDKGSIPDRFSAQQFSDYHSELNMSSLELGDSALYFCASSQRGQENTGELFFGEGSRLTVL.

The table lists this clonotype with many counts. The chain recombines TRBV7-2 with TRBJ1-4, with a weak D call TRBD1 (5 bases). Per germline, CDR1 SGHTA and CDR2 FQGNSA. The CDR3 is 15 amino acids. V was pared by 0 bases and J by 4 bases, with 9 bases between. The CDR3 sequence is CASSLAAGNNEKLFF. For the CDR3, the DNA is TGTGCCAGCAGCTTAGCGGCAGGGAATAATGAAAAACTGTTTTTT.

This clonotype was counted many times. The chain recombines TRBV20-1 with TRBJ2-6; a weak D match, TRBD1 (6 bases). The CDR3 is 14 residues long. V was pared by 6 bases and J by 4 bases, with 13 bases between. Germline CDR1 and CDR2: DFQATT and SNEGSKA (reference sequence). CDR3 residues: CSAQGLYGANVLTF. CDR3 DNA: TGCAGTGCGCAGGGGCTCTACGGGGCCAACGTCCTGACTTTC.

This clonotype showed up just a few times. This rearrangement joins TRBV29-1 to TRBJ2-5; TRBD2 might be the D (5 bases). The CDR3 consists of 13 residues. The V end lost 0 bases, the J end lost 3 bases, and 8 bases lay between the germline ends. The germline CDR1 and CDR2 sequences are SQVTM and ANQGSEA. CDR3 sequence (DNA): TGCAGCGTTGAAGATCGAGCGGAAGAGACCCAGTACTTC. This gives the protein CSVEDRAEETQYF.

The rearrangement uses TRBV5-1 and TRBJ1-5; TRBD1 is a possible D gene (5 bases). The germline gives CDR1 SGHRS, CDR2 YFSETQ. The CDR3 has 14 residues. V was cut by 4 bases and J by 3 bases, with 11 bases left in between. The CDR3 loop reads CASSPDNPNQPQHF. The CDR3 DNA reads as TGCGCCAGCAGCCCGGACAACCCCAATCAGCCCCAGCATTTT.

The table lists this clonotype with a few counts. This chain uses TRBV6-1 with TRBJ2-7, with 9 bases that match TRBD1. Germline V CDR1 and CDR2: MNHNS, SASEGT. The CDR3 totals 16 residues. Trimming took 5 bases from V and 2 from J; bases not matched to a gene: 10. Here the CDR3 DNA reads TGTGCCAGCAGTCGACATCCGGGACAGGGCCCCTACGAGCAGTACTTC. Translated: CASSRHPGQGPYEQYF.

With regard to this clonotype: Since the CDR3 does not end with the conserved phenylalanine or tryptophan, this likely comes from a read error. The CDR3 here is CASSQDGSGTGSYGYTL. For the CDR3, the DNA is TGCGCCAGCAGCCAAGATGGGTCCGGGACAGGGTCCTATGGCTACACCCTC. The rearrangement uses TRBV7-2 and TRBJ1-2; 9 bases agree with TRBD1. CDR3 size: 17 residues. Per the germline V gene, CDR1 is SGHTA and CDR2 is FQGNSA.

V is TRBV9 and J is TRBJ2-3, with a possible D match to TRBD2 (7 bases). V lost 0 bases, J lost 6 bases, and 8 bases lay in between. Germline CDR1 reads SGDLS; CDR2 reads YYNGEE. There are 13 residues in the CDR3. DNA of the CDR3: TGTGCCAGCAGCGTAGAGGGGGGGGATACGCAGTATTTT. Its translation is CASSVEGGDTQYF.

There are many counts of this clonotype. This rearrangement joins TRBV12-3 or TRBV12-4 to TRBJ2-7; D is uncertain. The V gene lost 3 bases and the J gene lost 6 bases, with 6 bases spanning the gap. The CDR3 is made up of 11 amino acids. The CDR3 region has the DNA TGTGCCAGCAGTTTTATGGGCGAGCAGTACTTC. Its protein is CASSFMGEQYF.

The chain employs TRBV10-3 and TRBJ2-1; D is undetermined. The V gene lost 0 bases and the J gene lost 5 bases, with 11 bases spanning the gap. CDR1 ENHRY and CDR2 SYGVKD come from the germline V gene. This CDR3 is 15 amino acids long. CDR3 amino acids: CAISESIRQNNEQFF. In DNA form, the CDR3 reads TGTGCCATCAGTGAGTCAATTAGGCAGAACAATGAGCAGTTCTTC.

This clonotype was seen at least ten times. The chain carries TRBV7-6 and TRBJ1-6; no reliable D call. V was cut by 0 bases and J by 6 bases, with 9 bases left in between. CDR3 length: 15 residues. Germline V gene sequence: CDR1 SGHVS, CDR2 FNYEAQ. DNA of the CDR3: TGTGCCAGCAGCTTAGCGGGAGACCGTAATTCACCCCTCCACTTT. This encodes CASSLAGDRNSPLHF.

This clonotype was seen repeatedly, ten times or more. This chain uses TRBV3-1 with TRBJ2-5, with TRBD2 matching 8 bases. The CDR3 length is 14 residues. Germline V gene sequence: CDR1 LGHDT, CDR2 YNNKEL (reference sequence). V gave up 4 bases and J gave up 4 bases; unmatched junction bases: 5. CDR3 nucleotides: TGTGCCAGCAGCCGCGACACTAGCGGAGAGACCCAGTACTTC. This translates into CASSRDTSGETQYF.

This clonotype occurred a few times. The chain uses TRBV15 and TRBJ2-2; D uncertain. V shed 0 bases and J shed 3 bases, with 5 bases lying between them. CDR1 is LNHNV and CDR2 is YYDKDF in the germline V gene (reference sequence). The CDR3 extends over 14 amino acids. CDR3 protein: CATSRDLHTGELFF. CDR3 nucleotides: TGTGCCACCAGCAGAGATCTACACACCGGGGAGCTGTTTTTT.